This TCR beta chain appears in the sequencing data of a study of T-cell reconstitution after alpha-beta-depleted transplantation in children listed by TCRdb under 2016. Turning to the overall study: Using TCR repertoire profiling, the study quantitatively followed how T-cell immune reconstitution unfolded in children after TCRalphabeta/CD19-depleted allogeneic hematopoietic cell transplantation. The research as a whole found: Apparently early alphabetaT-cell count recovery about two months after transplant reportedly relied on only several hundred rapidly expanded clones derived from non-depleted graft cells. In some patients, the high TCRbeta diversity seen at day 60 was put down to recipient T cells and intrathymic progenitors that had survived conditioning. Over subsequent months, a decline in hyperexpanded clone frequencies was noted, and after one year, T-cell counts and TCRbeta diversity were mostly ascribed to newly produced T cells.

From the germline V gene, CDR1 is ENHRY and CDR2 is SYGVKD. The CDR3 numbers 17 residues from cysteine through phenylalanine. Only CDR3 DNA is held: 51 bases, read in frame from base 1. The germline ends are 19 bases apart after V is trimmed by 3 bases and J by 2 bases. This clonotype was seen a few times. Its cognate antigen has yet to be identified. No base quality information exists; no much larger clone differs at one position. Libraries were made using PCR. The reads were generated on an Illumina HiSeq 2500. TCR libraries were prepared with molecular barcoding, using unique molecular identifiers to normalize TCRbeta repertoire quantification. TCRdb reprocessing: public reads trimmed at Q25 with fastp, clones called with MiXCR, in-frame beta chains kept. Records with the same CDR3 protein are collapsed into one entry carrying the most frequent genes and DNA. In all, the sample holds fewer than 750,000 distinct CDR3 sequences, and approximately 30% of those were seen once. The top ten clones comprise about a third of the sample.

Reading the label with the study, this specimen's treatment or condition is: allogeneic hematopoietic cell transplantation with graft depleted of TCRalphabeta T cells and CD19 B cells. The children who served as transplant recipients had been given grafts of TCRalphabeta/CD19-depleted allogeneic hematopoietic cells. The specimen comprised PBMCs, sampled before TCRalphabeta/CD19-depleted stem cell transplant. The receptor was isolated from a boy in the first two years of life with Wiskott-Aldrich syndrome, due to receive a stem cell transplant. This sequence uses TRBV10-3 and TRBJ2-5; the D match is possibly TRBD1 or TRBD2, with 6 bases aligned in each. The DNA sequence reads TGTGCCATCAGTGAAGGGGGTGGCAGGCGGGGACAAGAGACCCAGTACTTC. This translates into CAISEGGGRRGQETQYF.